These 24 T cell receptor beta chains were all obtained from the same sample, sequenced in a study of blood T cells in healthy people across ages. Primed by a sample-barcoded 5' primer and a J-beta primer mix, a second PCR proceeded for 7 to 11 cycles. TCRdb redid the calling of the 5' RACE reads with MiXCR, one entry per CDR3 protein. The top ten clones hold around 41% of a sample with 700,000 to 850,000 distinct CDR3 sequences, about 55% of them seen once. Sequenced input: blood. These receptor sequences come from an elderly man in good health.

The chain carries TRBV4-2 and TRBJ2-3; 11 bases are shared with TRBD2. With 11 bases clipped from V and 6 bases from J, the junction kept 25 bases outside the gene matches. Germline CDR1 and CDR2: LGHNA and YNFKEQ. The CDR3 has 19 residues. The CDR3: CACTLGTSGFVDMGDTQYF. Here the CDR3 DNA reads TGTGCCTGCACCCTGGGGACTAGCGGATTTGTGGATATGGGGGATACGCAGTATTTT.

This clonotype has more than one count but fewer than ten. The chain links TRBV3-1 to TRBJ2-4, with TRBD1 matching over 9 bases. Gene TRBJ2-5 matches the end of the DNA better, so the J call may be wrong. Germline-derived CDR1 and CDR2 are LGHDT and YNNKEL (reference sequence). This CDR3 spans 17 amino acids. For the CDR3, the DNA is TGTGCCAGCAGCCAAGGTTTGGGACAGGGACGTACAGGGACCCAGTACTTC. Residues: CASSQGLGQGRTGTQYF.

The chain has TRBV27 and TRBJ2-1, with TRBD1 as a possible D gene (6 bases). Germline loops: CDR1 MNHEY, CDR2 SMNVEV (reference sequence). Between the trimmed V and J ends, which lost 7 bases and 8 bases, there was a span of 18 bases. The CDR3 is 14 residues long. Written as DNA, the CDR3 is TGTGCCAGCAACATACAGGGACCCCAATATGAGCAGTTCTTC. Protein sequence: CASNIQGPQYEQFF.

V and J are TRBV7-2 and TRBJ2-1, with D perhaps matching TRBD1 (5 bases). The CDR3 sequence is 15 residues long. V was clipped by 1 base and J by 6 bases, with 13 bases between them. CDR1 SGHTA and CDR2 FQGNSA come from the germline V gene. As DNA, the CDR3 is TGTGCCAGCAGCTTAGTGAGGACACCTCTCAATGAGCAGTTCTTC. Its protein product is CASSLVRTPLNEQFF.

CDR3 protein: CASSLSGGREQFF. For the CDR3, the DNA is TGTGCCAGCAGCCTATCCGGGGGTAGAGAGCAGTTCTTC. The rearrangement joins TRBV7-2 to TRBJ2-1, with a tentative D call TRBD2 (6 bases). Germline CDR1 is SGHTA and CDR2 is FQGNSA. The CDR3 runs 13 residues. V lost 5 bases and J lost 10, with 15 bases in between.

The chain employs TRBV7-2 and TRBJ2-1, with TRBD2 matching over 11 bases. CDR1 is SGHTA and CDR2 is FQGNSA in the germline V gene. This CDR3 contains 15 residues. J was trimmed by 9 bases and V by 5 bases; bases with no gene match: 9. In nucleotides, the CDR3 is TGTGCCAGCAGCCAAACTAGCGGGAGTTTAGCTGAGCAGTTCTTC. Protein product: CASSQTSGSLAEQFF.

V is TRBV7-9 and J is TRBJ2-1, with D uncertain. Trimming stripped 5 bases from V and 10 bases from J, with 15 bases between. This CDR3 is 13 amino acids long. Germline CDR1 and CDR2: SEHNR and FQNEAQ (reference sequence). The CDR3, as DNA: TGTGCCAGCAGCCTAAGTTCGGTAGAGGAGCAGTTCTTC. This translates into CASSLSSVEEQFF.

The chain uses TRBV5-1 and TRBJ2-3; D might be TRBD1 or TRBD2, each matching 6 bases. Germline CDR1 SGHRS, CDR2 YFSETQ. The CDR3 loop spans 15 amino acids. V lost 4 bases and J 9 bases, leaving 21 bases between the germline ends. CDR3 nucleotide sequence: TGCGCCAGCAGCCCTGGAGGGGGAGTAGGCGGGACGCAGTATTTT. Its translation: CASSPGGGVGGTQYF.

The V gene is TRBV14, the J gene TRBJ2-1, with 8 bases fitting TRBD2. This CDR3 has 13 residues. V was pared by 0 bases and J by 12 bases, with 4 bases of the junction left unmatched. Germline V CDR1 and CDR2: SGHDN, FVKESK. CDR3 nucleotide sequence: TGTGCCAGCAGCCAAGATATTGCGGGAGGGCAGTTCTTC. Its translation: CASSQDIAGGQFF.

This clonotype has a single count. This sequence joins TRBV7-2 and TRBJ2-5; 8 bases align to TRBD2. Germline loops: CDR1 SGHTA, CDR2 FQGNSA. This CDR3 comprises 15 residues. V dropped 8 bases and J dropped 3; count of bases not matched to a gene: 11. The CDR3 reads CASGEGGSGKETQYF. For the CDR3, the DNA is TGTGCCAGCGGAGAAGGTGGTAGCGGGAAAGAGACCCAGTACTTC.

This clonotype was seen only a few times. This sequence joins TRBV10-3 and TRBJ1-2; no reliable D call. Trimming shortened V by 4 bases and J by 5 bases, and 14 bases separated the two germline ends. Germline CDR1 reads ENHRY; CDR2 reads SYGVKD. CDR3 length: 14 amino acids. DNA for the CDR3: TGTGCCATCAGTGGGGCAGCCAGCGGGTATGGCTACACCTTC. Translated, it gives CAISGAASGYGYTF.

The V and J genes are TRBV4-1 and TRBJ1-2, with a possible D match to TRBD1 (5 bases). Germline CDR1 reads MGHRA; CDR2 reads YSYEKL. V lost 1 base and J lost 4, with 10 bases in between. The CDR3 covers 14 residues. Here the CDR3 DNA reads TGCGCCAGCAGCCAAGGGGAGGGGACCTATGGCTACACCTTC. As protein: CASSQGEGTYGYTF.

This clonotype was seen more than once but under ten times. Relative to the germline gene, one junction end is altered; a read error may explain this. The J gene is TRBJ2-3, the V gene TRBV7-7; D ambiguous. CDR1 is SSHAT and CDR2 is FNYEAQ in the germline V gene (reference sequence). There are 14 residues in the CDR3. Here the CDR3 reads CASSFSASTDTQYF. The CDR3 bases are TGTGCTAGCAGCTTCTCTGCTAGCACAGATACGCAGTATTTT.

The chain carries TRBV7-9 and TRBJ2-4; a possible D gene is TRBD2 (6 bases). V was trimmed by 5 bases and J by 8 bases, leaving 10 bases between them. The CDR3 length is 12 residues. CDR1 and CDR2 (germline): SEHNR, FQNEAQ (reference sequence). CDR3 DNA sequence: TGTGCCAGCAGCCGGAGGGGTGACATTCAGTACTTC. It is translated as CASSRRGDIQYF. The complete variable domain, with remaining parts taken from reference TRBV7-9 and TRBJ2-4, reads DTGVSQNPRHKITKRGQNVTFRCDPISEHNRLYWYRQTLGQGPEFLTYFQNEAQLEKSRLLSDRFSAERPKGSFSTLEIQRTEQGDSAMYLCASSRRGDIQYFGAGTRLSVL.

As regards this clonotype: The junction departs from the called germline gene at one end, perhaps through a read error. The rearrangement uses TRBV14 and TRBJ2-7; possibly TRBD1 for D (5 bases). This CDR3 is 14 amino acids long. Germline V gives CDR1 SGHDN, CDR2 FVKESK. DNA for the CDR3: TGTGCCTGCAGCCAAGGTGACTGGGGCCGGGAGCAGTACTTC. Its protein is CACSQGDWGREQYF.

In this sample, this clonotype turned up a few times. The CDR3 spells CATSDYPGLAQYF. The CDR3 nucleotides read TGTGCCACCAGTGACTATCCGGGACTAGCTCAGTACTTC. The chain joins TRBV24-1 to TRBJ2-5, with 9 bases that match TRBD2. Per the germline V gene, CDR1 is KGHDR and CDR2 is SFDVKD. V lost 4 bases, J lost 11 bases, and 7 bases stayed unmatched. The CDR3 length is 13 residues.

The chain uses TRBV29-1 and TRBJ2-1; 12 positions agree with TRBD2. The CDR3 sequence is 15 residues long. CDR1 SQVTM and CDR2 ANQGSEA come from the germline V gene. V lost 7 bases to trimming and J lost 9 bases; unmatched junction nucleotides: 13. CDR3 nucleotide sequence: TGCAGCGCCCCGAGACTAGCGGGAGTCGACAGTGAGCAGTTCTTC. Its protein is CSAPRLAGVDSEQFF.

The rearrangement uses TRBV12-3 or TRBV12-4 and TRBJ1-4; weak D call: TRBD1 (5 bases). The V end lost 3 bases, the J end lost 7 bases, and 12 bases lay between the germline ends. The CDR3 is 14 residues long. As DNA, the CDR3 is TGTGCCAGCAGTTTCCGGGGCGCGGGTGAAAAACTGTTTTTT. It translates to CASSFRGAGEKLFF.

This chain links TRBV5-1 with TRBJ2-5; perhaps TRBD2 as D (5 bases). Germline loops: CDR1 SGHRS, CDR2 YFSETQ. The V and J ends lost 5 bases and 5 bases respectively, with 13 bases between them. The CDR3 loop spans 13 amino acids. The CDR3 is CASSGGVGETQYF. The CDR3 DNA reads TGCGCCAGCAGTGGAGGTGTTGGGGAGACCCAGTACTTC.

The chain employs TRBV29-1 and TRBJ2-1, with 11 bases fitting TRBD2. This CDR3 spans 18 amino acids. The germline gives CDR1 SQVTM, CDR2 ANQGSEA. V gave up 5 bases and J gave up 5 bases; unmatched junction bases: 17. The CDR3 is CSVSNIAGGPRRNNEQFF. The CDR3 DNA reads TGCAGCGTTTCCAACATAGCGGGAGGGCCACGAAGAAACAATGAGCAGTTCTTC.

The chain has TRBV14 and TRBJ2-1, with a possible D match to TRBD1 (7 bases). Germline V gene data show CDR1 as SGHDN and CDR2 as FVKESK. V shed 4 bases and J shed 4 bases, with 14 bases lying between them. The CDR3 has 15 residues. The CDR3, as DNA: TGTGCCAGCAGCCCCCAGGGGGGTGGTTACAATGAGCAGTTCTTC. Translating gives CASSPQGGGYNEQFF.

This rearrangement joins TRBV15 to TRBJ2-1; 9 bases line up with TRBD2. Germline V gene lookup returns CDR1 LNHNV and CDR2 YYDKDF (reference sequence). This CDR3 has 16 residues. J was trimmed by 8 bases and V by 1 base; bases with no gene match: 9. This chain's CDR3 is CATSRVRGTSFDEQFF. In DNA, the CDR3 is TGTGCCACCAGCAGAGTGCGGGGGACTAGCTTCGATGAGCAGTTCTTC.

This clonotype was seen more than once but under ten times. V is TRBV5-1 and J is TRBJ2-5, with 9 bases fitting TRBD1. The V segment lost 4 bases and the J segment 11 bases; nucleotides outside the gene matches: 9. This CDR3 comprises 13 residues. Per the germline V gene, CDR1 is SGHRS and CDR2 is YFSETQ. This CDR3 is CASSPGQGWEQYF. DNA for the CDR3: TGCGCCAGCAGCCCGGGACAGGGTTGGGAGCAGTACTTC.

The chain has TRBV3-1 and TRBJ1-5; the D gene is possibly TRBD1 (6 bases). The germline V and J ends were trimmed by 2 bases and 7 bases, with 12 bases remaining between them. This CDR3 has 14 residues. Per the germline V gene, CDR1 is LGHDT and CDR2 is YNNKEL (reference sequence). The chain's CDR3 is CASSQSGESQPQHF. In DNA form, the CDR3 reads TGTGCCAGCAGCCAATCAGGGGAGAGCCAGCCCCAGCATTTT.